This T cell receptor (beta chain) was sequenced for a study of blood T cell repertoires in COVID-19. Sequencing was performed with immunoSEQ multiplex PCR; in TCRdb, only in-frame clones are kept and a portion is missing. Of 200,000 to 300,000 clones in the sample, roughly 84% were seen once. Germline V gene data show CDR1 as SGDLS and CDR2 as YYNGEE. V lost 0 bases, J lost 5 bases, and 10 bases lay in between. The CDR3 length is 14 residues. The sequence was obtained from a human donor in a cohort sampled during active COVID-19. Sequencing was performed on peripheral blood. The chain combines TRBV9 with TRBJ2-3; D gene uncertain. CDR3 DNA: TGTGCCAGCAGCGTAGGGAGTTCTCAAGATACGCAGTATTTT. Encoded protein: CASSVGSSQDTQYF. The full variable domain, in which reference TRBV9 and TRBJ2-3 provide the parts outside the CDR3, is DSGVTQTPKHLITATGQRVTLRCSPRSGDLSVYWYQQSLDQGLQFLIQYYNGEERAKGNILERFSAQQFPDLHSELNLSSLELGDSALYFCASSVGSSQDTQYFGPGTRLTVL.